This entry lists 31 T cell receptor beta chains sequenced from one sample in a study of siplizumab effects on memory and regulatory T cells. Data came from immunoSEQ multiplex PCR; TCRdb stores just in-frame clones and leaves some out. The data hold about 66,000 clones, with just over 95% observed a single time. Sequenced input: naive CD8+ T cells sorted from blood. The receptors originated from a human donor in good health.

The DNA for the CDR3 is TGTGCCAGCAGCACCGCCCTAGGCTCTGGAAACACCATATATTTT. Residues: CASSTALGSGNTIYF. The chain couples TRBV7-9 to TRBJ1-3; D ambiguous. The CDR3 runs to 15 residues. Germline V CDR1 and CDR2: SEHNR, FQNEAQ (reference sequence). V lost 5 bases and J 0 bases, leaving 11 bases between the germline ends.

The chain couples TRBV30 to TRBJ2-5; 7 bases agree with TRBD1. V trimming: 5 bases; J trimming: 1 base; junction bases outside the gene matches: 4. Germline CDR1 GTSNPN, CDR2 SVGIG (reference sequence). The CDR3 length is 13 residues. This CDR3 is CAWETGVQETQYF. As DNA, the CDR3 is TGTGCCTGGGAAACAGGGGTCCAAGAGACCCAGTACTTC.

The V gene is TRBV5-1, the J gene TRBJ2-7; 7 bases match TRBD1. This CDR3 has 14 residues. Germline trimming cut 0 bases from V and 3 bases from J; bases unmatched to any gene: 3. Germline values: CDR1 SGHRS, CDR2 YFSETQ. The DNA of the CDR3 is TGCGCCAGCAGCTTGGGACAGGGTGACTACGAGCAGTACTTC. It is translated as CASSLGQGDYEQYF.

CDR3 residues: CASRPLDSGDISGQYF. The CDR3 DNA follows: TGTGCCAGCAGACCTTTAGACAGTGGGGATATATCCGGGCAGTACTTC. The genes are TRBV27 and TRBJ2-7; D is possibly TRBD1 (5 bases). Germline V gene lookup returns CDR1 MNHEY and CDR2 SMNVEV (reference sequence). Trimming removed 6 bases from V and 9 bases from J, with 27 bases in between. The CDR3 covers 16 residues.

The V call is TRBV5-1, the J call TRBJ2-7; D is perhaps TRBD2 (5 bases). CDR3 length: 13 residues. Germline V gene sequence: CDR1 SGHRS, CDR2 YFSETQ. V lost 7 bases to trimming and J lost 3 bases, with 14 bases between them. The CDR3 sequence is CASGMSGVYEQYF. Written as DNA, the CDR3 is TGCGCCAGCGGGATGTCCGGGGTCTACGAGCAGTACTTC.

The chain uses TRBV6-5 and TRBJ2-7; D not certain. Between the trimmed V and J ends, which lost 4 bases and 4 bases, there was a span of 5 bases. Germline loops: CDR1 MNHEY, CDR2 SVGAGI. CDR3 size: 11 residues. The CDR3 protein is CASSSAYEQYF. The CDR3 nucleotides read TGTGCCAGCAGTTCTGCATACGAGCAGTACTTC.

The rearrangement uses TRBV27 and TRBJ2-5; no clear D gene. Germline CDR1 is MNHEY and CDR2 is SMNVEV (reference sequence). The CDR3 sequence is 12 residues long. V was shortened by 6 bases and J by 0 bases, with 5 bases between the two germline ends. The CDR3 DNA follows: TGTGCCAGCAGCCCAAACCAAGAGACCCAGTACTTC. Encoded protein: CASSPNQETQYF.

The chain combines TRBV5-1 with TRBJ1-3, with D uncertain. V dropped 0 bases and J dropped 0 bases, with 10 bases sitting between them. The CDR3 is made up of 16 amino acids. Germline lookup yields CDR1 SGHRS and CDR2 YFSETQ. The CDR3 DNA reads TGCGCCAGCAGCTTGGTAATGGGTACCTCTGGAAACACCATATATTTT. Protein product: CASSLVMGTSGNTIYF.

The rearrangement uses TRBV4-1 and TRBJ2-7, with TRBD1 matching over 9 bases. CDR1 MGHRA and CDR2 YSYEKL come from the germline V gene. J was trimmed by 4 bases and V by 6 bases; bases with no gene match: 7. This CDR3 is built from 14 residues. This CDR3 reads CASRLTGGEYEQYF. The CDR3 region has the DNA TGCGCCAGCAGGTTGACAGGGGGAGAATACGAGCAGTACTTC.

The CDR3 protein is CATSRTGAITGELFF. CDR3 in DNA: TGTGCCACCAGCAGGACAGGGGCCATCACCGGGGAGCTGTTTTTT. The V call is TRBV15, the J call TRBJ2-2; TRBD1 matches 8 bases. The CDR3 consists of 15 residues. Germline lookup yields CDR1 LNHNV and CDR2 YYDKDF (reference sequence). With 3 bases clipped from V and 4 bases from J, the junction kept 4 bases outside the gene matches.

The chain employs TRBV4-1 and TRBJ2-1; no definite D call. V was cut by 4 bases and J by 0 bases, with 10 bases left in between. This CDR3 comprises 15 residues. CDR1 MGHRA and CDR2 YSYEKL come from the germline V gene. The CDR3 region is CASSPDGSSYNEQFF. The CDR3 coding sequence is TGCGCCAGCAGCCCTGACGGAAGCTCCTACAATGAGCAGTTCTTC.

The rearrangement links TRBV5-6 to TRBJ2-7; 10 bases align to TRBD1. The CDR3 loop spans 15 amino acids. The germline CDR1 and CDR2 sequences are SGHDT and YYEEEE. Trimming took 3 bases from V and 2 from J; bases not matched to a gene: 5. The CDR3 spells CASSSTTGGPYEQYF. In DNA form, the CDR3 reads TGTGCCAGCAGCTCGACGACAGGGGGCCCCTACGAGCAGTACTTC.

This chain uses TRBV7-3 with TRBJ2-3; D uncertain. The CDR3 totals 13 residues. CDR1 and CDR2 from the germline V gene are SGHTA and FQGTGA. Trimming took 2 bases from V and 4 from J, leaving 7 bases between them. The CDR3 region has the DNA TGTGCCAGCAGCTTATTAGCCGCAGATACGCAGTATTTT. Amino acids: CASSLLAADTQYF.

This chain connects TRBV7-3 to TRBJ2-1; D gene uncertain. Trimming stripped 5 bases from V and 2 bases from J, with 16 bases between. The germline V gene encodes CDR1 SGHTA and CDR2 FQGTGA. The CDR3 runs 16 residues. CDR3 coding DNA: TGTGCCAGCAGCGCTCCTGCGCTGACCCCCTACAATGAGCAGTTCTTC. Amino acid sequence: CASSAPALTPYNEQFF.

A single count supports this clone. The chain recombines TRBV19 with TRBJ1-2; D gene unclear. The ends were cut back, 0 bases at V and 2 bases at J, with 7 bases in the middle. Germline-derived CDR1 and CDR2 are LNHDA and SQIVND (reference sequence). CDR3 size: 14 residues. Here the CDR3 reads CASSIDMSNYGYTF. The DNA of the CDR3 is TGTGCCAGTAGTATAGACATGTCGAACTATGGCTACACCTTC. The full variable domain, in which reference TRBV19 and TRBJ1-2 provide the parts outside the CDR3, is DGGITQSPKYLFRKEGQNVTLSCEQNLNHDAMYWYRQDPGQGLRLIYYSQIVNDFQKGDIAEGYSVSREKKESFPLTVTSAQKNPTAFYLCASSIDMSNYGYTFGSGTRLTVV.

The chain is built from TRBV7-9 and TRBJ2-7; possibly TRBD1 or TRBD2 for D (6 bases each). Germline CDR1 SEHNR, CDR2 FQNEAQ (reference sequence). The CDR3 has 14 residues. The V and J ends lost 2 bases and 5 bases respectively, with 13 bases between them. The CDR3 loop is CASSLLLGGDEQYF. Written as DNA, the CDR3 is TGTGCCAGCAGCTTATTGCTGGGGGGCGACGAGCAGTACTTC.

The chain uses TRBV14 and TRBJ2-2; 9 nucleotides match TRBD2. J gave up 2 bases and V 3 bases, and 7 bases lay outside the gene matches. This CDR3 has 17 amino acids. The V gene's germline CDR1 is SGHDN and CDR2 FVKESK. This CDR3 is CASSQPIAGANTGELFF. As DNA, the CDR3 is TGTGCCAGCAGCCAGCCCATAGCGGGGGCAAACACCGGGGAGCTGTTTTTT. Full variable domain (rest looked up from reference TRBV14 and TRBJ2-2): EAGVTQFPSHSVIEKGQTVTLRCDPISGHDNLYWYRRVMGKEIKFLLHFVKESKQDESGMPNNRFLAERTGGTYSTLKVQPAELEDSGVYFCASSQPIAGANTGELFFGEGSRLTVL.

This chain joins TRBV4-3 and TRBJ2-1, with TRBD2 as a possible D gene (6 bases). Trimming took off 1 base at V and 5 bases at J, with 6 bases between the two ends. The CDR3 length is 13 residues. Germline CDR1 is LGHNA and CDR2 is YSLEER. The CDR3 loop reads CASSQGGDNEQFF. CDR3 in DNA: TGCGCCAGCAGCCAAGGCGGGGACAATGAGCAGTTCTTC.

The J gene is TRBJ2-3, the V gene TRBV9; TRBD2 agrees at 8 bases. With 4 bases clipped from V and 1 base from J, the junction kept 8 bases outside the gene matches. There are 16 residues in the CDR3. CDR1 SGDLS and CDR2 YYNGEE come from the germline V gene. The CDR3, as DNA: TGTGCCAGCAGCTCCGGGGCGGGGGGCGGCACAGATACGCAGTATTTT. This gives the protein CASSSGAGGGTDTQYF.

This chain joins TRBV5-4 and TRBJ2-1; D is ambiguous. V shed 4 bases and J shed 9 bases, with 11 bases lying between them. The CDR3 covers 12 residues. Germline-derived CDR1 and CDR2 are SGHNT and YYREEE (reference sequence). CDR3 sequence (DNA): TGTGCCAGCAGCCCAAGCGTGGGTGAGCAGTTCTTC. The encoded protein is CASSPSVGEQFF.

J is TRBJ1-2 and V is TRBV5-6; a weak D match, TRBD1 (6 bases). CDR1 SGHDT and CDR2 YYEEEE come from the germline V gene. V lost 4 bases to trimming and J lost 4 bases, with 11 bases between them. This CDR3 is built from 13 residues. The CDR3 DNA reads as TGTGCCAGCAGCCTCGGACAGATCTATGGCTACACCTTC. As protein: CASSLGQIYGYTF.

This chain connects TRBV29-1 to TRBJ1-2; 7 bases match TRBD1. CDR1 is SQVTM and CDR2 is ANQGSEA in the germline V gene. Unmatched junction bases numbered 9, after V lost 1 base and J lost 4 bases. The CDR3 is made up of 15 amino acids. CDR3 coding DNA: TGCAGCGTTGAAGTGGCAGGGGGTGAATTCTATGGCTACACCTTC. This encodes CSVEVAGGEFYGYTF.

Here the CDR3 DNA reads TGCGCCAGCAGCCCGACCACTAACTCCTACAATGAGCAGTTCTTC. Translation gives CASSPTTNSYNEQFF. The chain has TRBV4-1 and TRBJ2-1; no definite D call. The germline CDR1 and CDR2 sequences are MGHRA and YSYEKL. V lost 4 bases and J 0 bases, leaving 10 bases between the germline ends. The CDR3 is made up of 15 amino acids.

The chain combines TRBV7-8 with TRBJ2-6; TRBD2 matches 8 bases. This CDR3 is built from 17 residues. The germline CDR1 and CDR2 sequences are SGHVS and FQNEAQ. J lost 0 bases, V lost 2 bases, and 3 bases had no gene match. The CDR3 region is CASSLPGGDSGANVLTF. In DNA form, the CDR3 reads TGTGCCAGCAGCTTACCGGGGGGGGACTCTGGGGCCAACGTCCTGACTTTC.

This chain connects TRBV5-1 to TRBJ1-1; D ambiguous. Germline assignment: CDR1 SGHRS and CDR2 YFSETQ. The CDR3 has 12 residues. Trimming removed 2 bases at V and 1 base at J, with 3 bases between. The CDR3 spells CASSFENTEAFF. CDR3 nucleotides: TGCGCCAGCAGCTTCGAGAACACTGAAGCTTTCTTT.

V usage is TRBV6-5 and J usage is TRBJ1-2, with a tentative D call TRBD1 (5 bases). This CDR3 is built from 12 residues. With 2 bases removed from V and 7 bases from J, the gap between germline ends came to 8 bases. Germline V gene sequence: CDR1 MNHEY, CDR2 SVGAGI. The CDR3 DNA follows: TGTGCCAGCAGTTACCCAGGGAGTGGCTACACCTTC. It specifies CASSYPGSGYTF.

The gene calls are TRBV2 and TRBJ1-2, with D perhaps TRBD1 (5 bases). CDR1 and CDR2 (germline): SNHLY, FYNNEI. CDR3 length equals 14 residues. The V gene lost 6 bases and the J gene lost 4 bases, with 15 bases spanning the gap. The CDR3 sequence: CASSPTGDGYGYTF. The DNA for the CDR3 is TGTGCCAGCAGCCCTACTGGGGACGGCTATGGCTACACCTTC.

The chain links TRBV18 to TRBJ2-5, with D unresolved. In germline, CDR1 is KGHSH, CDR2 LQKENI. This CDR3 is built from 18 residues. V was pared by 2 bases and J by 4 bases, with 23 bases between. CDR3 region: CASSPSPGERLPGETQYF. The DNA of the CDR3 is TGTGCCAGCTCACCATCCCCCGGCGAACGACTTCCTGGAGAGACCCAGTACTTC.

CDR3 region: CASSLRASGGDTQYF. For the CDR3, the DNA is TGTGCCAGCAGCTTAAGAGCCTCCGGGGGAGATACGCAGTATTTT. This chain links TRBV7-6 with TRBJ2-3, with a weak D call TRBD2 (6 bases). There are 15 residues in the CDR3. The germline gives CDR1 SGHVS, CDR2 FNYEAQ. Trimming cost V 2 bases and J 5 bases, with 14 bases left between them.

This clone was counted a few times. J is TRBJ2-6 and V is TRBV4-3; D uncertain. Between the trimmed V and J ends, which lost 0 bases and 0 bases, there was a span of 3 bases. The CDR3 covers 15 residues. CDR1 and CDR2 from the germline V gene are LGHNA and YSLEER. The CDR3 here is CASSQELSGANVLTF. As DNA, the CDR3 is TGCGCCAGCAGCCAAGAACTCTCTGGGGCCAACGTCCTGACTTTC.

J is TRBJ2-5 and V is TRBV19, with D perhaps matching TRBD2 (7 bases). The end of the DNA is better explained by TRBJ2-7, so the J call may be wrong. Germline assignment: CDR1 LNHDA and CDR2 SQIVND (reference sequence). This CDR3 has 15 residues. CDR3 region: CASSSTQGGLYEQYF. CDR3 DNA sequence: TGTGCCAGTAGTAGCACACAGGGAGGGCTCTACGAGCAGTACTTC.